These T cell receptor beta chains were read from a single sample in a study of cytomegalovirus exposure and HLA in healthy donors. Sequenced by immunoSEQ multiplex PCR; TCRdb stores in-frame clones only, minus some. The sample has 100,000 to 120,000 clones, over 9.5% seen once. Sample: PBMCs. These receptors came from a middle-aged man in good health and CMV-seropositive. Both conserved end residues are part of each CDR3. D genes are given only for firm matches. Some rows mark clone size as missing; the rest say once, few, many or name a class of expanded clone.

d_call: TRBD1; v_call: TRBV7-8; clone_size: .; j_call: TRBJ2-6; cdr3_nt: TGTGCCTTCGGTGGACAGGGGGCGCTCGGGGCCAACGTCCTGACTTTC; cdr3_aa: CAFGGQGALGANVLTF
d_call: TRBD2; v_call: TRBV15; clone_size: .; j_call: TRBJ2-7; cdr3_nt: TGTGCCACCAGCATTGGTAGCGGGAGGGCCCTAAGAGAGCAGTACTTC; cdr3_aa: CATSIGSGRALREQYF
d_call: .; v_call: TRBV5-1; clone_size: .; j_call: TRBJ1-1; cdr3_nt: TGCGCCAGCAGCTTTCAAGGGAGTTCTGAAGCTTTCTTT; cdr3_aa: CASSFQGSSEAFF
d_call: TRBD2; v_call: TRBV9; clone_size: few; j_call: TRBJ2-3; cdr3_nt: TGTGCCAGCAGCGTATCCGTTAGCGGGAGCGCAGATACGCAGTATTTT; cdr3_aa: CASSVSVSGSADTQYF
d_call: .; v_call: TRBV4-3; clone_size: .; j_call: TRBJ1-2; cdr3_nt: TGCGCCAGCAGCCAGGGGGCGAGACAGGATCATGGCTACACCTTC; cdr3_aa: CASSQGARQDHGYTF
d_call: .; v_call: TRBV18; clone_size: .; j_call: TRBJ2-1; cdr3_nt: TGTGCCAGCTCACCCTACCCCACAGACAATGAGCAGTTCTTC; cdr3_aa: CASSPYPTDNEQFF
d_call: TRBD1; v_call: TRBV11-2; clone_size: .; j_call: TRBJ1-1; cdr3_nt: TGTGCCAGCAGCTTAGACCAGGGGGCAGGCGAAGCTTTCTTT; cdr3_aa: CASSLDQGAGEAFF
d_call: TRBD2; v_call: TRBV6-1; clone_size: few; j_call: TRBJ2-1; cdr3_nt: TGTGCCAGCAGTGAAGGGAGGGCTAGCGGGAGACGGGACAATGAGCAGTTCTTC; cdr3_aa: CASSEGRASGRRDNEQFF
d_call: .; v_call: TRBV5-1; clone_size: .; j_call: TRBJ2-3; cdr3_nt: TGCGCCAGCAGCTTGGGAGTAGACTTTAGCACAGATACGCAGTATTTT; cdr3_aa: CASSLGVDFSTDTQYF
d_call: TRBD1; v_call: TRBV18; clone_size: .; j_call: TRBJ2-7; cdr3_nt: TGTGCCAGCTCACCACGCAGGACAGGGTTAGACGAGCAGTACTTC; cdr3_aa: CASSPRRTGLDEQYF
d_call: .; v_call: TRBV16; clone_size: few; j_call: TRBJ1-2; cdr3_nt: TGTGCCAGCAGCCACAAAACAGGGAATGGCTACACCTTC; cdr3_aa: CASSHKTGNGYTF
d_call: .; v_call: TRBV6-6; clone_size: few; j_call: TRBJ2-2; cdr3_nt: TGTGCCAGCAAAGACAAGGACTCCATAAACACCGGGGAGCTGTTTTTT; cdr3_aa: CASKDKDSINTGELFF
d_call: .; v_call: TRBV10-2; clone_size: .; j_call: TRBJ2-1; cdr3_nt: TGCGCCAGCATGGACTGGACTGGATCCTACAATGAGCAGTTCTTC; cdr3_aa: CASMDWTGSYNEQFF
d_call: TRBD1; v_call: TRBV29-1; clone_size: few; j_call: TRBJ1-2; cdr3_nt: TGCAGCGCCGGGACAGGGGACTATGGCTACACCTTC; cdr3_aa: CSAGTGDYGYTF
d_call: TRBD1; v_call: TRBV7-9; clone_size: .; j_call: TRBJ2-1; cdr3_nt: TGTGCCAGCAGCAAAACAGGGGATTACAATGAGCAGTTCTTC; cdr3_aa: CASSKTGDYNEQFF
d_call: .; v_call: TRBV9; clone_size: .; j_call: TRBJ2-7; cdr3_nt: TGTGCCAGCAGCCCATTTGTGGGGAGCAGCTCCTACGAGCAGTACTTC; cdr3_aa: CASSPFVGSSSYEQYF
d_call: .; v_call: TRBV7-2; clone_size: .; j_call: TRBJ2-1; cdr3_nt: TGTGCCAGCAGCTTCCCAACGGACCTGGAGGAGTTCTTC; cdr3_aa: CASSFPTDLEEFF
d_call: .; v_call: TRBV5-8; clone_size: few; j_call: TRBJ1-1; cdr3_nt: TGTGCCAGCAGCTTGAAAGGGGTCACTGAAGCTTTCTTT; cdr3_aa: CASSLKGVTEAFF
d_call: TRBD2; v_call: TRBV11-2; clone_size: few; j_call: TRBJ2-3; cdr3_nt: TGTGCCAGCAGCTTGCTTACTAGCGGGAACGGAGATACGCAGTATTTT; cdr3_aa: CASSLLTSGNGDTQYF
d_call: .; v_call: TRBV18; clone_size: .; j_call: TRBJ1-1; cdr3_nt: TGTGCCAGCTCACCCCCCCTCGGAGACACTGAAGCTTTCTTT; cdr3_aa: CASSPPLGDTEAFF
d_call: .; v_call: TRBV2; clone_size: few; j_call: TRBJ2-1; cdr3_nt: TGTGCCAGCAGTGAAGGGTCTGGAGTCTATGAGCAGTTCTTC; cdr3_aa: CASSEGSGVYEQFF
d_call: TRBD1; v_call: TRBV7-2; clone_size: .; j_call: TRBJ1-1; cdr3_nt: TGTGCCAGCAGCCCGGGACAGGGGGAGACTGAAGCTTTCTTT; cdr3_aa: CASSPGQGETEAFF
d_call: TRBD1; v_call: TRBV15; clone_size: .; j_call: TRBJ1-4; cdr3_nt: TGTGCCACCAGCAGAGGGACAGGGGGCGCAGCGGGAGAAAAACTGTTTTTT; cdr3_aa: CATSRGTGGAAGEKLFF
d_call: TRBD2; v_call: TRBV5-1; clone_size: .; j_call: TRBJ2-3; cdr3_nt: TGCGCCAGAACCTCTCAGCGGGACTTTAAGACTTACACAGATACGCAGTATTTT; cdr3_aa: CARTSQRDFKTYTDTQYF
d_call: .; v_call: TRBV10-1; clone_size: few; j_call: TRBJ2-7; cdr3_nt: TGCGCCAGCAGTGAGTCGCTCAGCGCCTACGAGCAGTACTTC; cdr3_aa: CASSESLSAYEQYF
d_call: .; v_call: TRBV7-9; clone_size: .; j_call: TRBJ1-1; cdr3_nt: TGTGCCAGCAGCTTAGAGGGACTGAAGCAAGCTTTCTTT; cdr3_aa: CASSLEGLKQAFF
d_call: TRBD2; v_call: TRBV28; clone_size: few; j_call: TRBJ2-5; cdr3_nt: TGTGCCAGCACCTCCGGGACTAGCGGGATTGGTGGGTCAGAGACCCAGTACTTC; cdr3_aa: CASTSGTSGIGGSETQYF
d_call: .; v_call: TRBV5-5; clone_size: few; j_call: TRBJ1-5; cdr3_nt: TGTGCCAGCAGCTTGGTTCCAGGGTGGAGCAATCAGCCCCAGCATTTT; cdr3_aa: CASSLVPGWSNQPQHF
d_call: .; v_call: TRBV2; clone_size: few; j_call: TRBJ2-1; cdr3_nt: TGTGCCAGCAAGAAACCTAGCGCTAATGAGCAGTTCTTC; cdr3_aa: CASKKPSANEQFF
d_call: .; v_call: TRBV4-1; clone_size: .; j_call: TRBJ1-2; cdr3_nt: TGCGCCAGCAGCCAAGAGGCAAATAGCAACTATGGCTACACCTTC; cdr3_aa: CASSQEANSNYGYTF
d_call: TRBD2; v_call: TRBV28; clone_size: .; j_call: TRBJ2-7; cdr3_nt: TGTGCCAGCAGGGCGCCGGGACTAGCGAGAACCTACGAGCAGTACTTC; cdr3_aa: CASRAPGLARTYEQYF
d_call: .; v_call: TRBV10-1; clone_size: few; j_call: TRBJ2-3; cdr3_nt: TGCGCCAGCAGTGGACTAGGGAGTAGGGATACGCAGTATTTT; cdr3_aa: CASSGLGSRDTQYF
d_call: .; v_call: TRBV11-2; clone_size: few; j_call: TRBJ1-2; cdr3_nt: TGTGCCAGCAGCTCCCAGGGGAATCGTGGCTACACCTTC; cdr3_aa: CASSSQGNRGYTF